The 10 T cell receptor beta chains in this list originate from one sample, sequenced in a study of response to subunit inactivated influenza vaccine. In TCRdb, the RT-PCR reads were re-called with MiXCR into one record per CDR3 protein. The sample consists of 750,000 to 850,000 distinct CDR3 sequences, roughly 20% of them appearing once. The sequencing used PBMCs from blood, collected roughly 5 days after vaccination. The receptors shown here come from a man aged 45-60 years who received an inactivated influenza vaccine.

V is TRBV12-3 or TRBV12-4 and J is TRBJ1-5; D uncertain. The CDR3 is 14 amino acids. V lost 5 bases and J lost 16, with 24 bases in between. This CDR3 reads CASSQDSQSSFLHF. The DNA for the CDR3 is TGTGCCAGCAGTCAGGACTCGCAGTCAAGTTTCCTACATTTT.

This clonotype was found a few times. The V call is TRBV2, the J call TRBJ2-1, with a weak D call TRBD2 (6 bases). Trimming stripped 8 bases from V and 8 bases from J, with 16 bases between. The CDR3 extends over 13 amino acids. Germline-derived CDR1 and CDR2 are SNHLY and FYNNEI. The CDR3 region is CASGMGGWYEQFF. DNA of the CDR3: TGTGCCAGCGGGATGGGGGGTTGGTATGAGCAGTTCTTC. The variable domain in full, completed from reference TRBV2 and TRBJ2-1, reads EPEVTQTPSHQVTQMGQEVILRCVPISNHLYFYWYRQILGQKVEFLVSFYNNEISEKSEIFDDQFSVERPDGSNFTLKIRSTKLEDSAMYFCASGMGGWYEQFFGPGTRLTVL.

V is TRBV5-1 and J is TRBJ1-5, with 7 bases fitting TRBD1. The CDR3 loop spans 13 amino acids. CDR1 and CDR2 from the germline V gene are SGHRS and YFSETQ. The trim removed 2 bases at V and 6 bases at J, leaving 2 bases unmatched. CDR3 bases: TGCGCCAGCAGCTTTGAGGGGGCTCAGCCCCAGCATTTT. It specifies CASSFEGAQPQHF.

This clonotype was recorded a few times. The chain carries TRBV19 and TRBJ2-1, with 12 bases matching TRBD2. Per germline, CDR1 LNHDA and CDR2 SQIVND (reference sequence). CDR3 length equals 13 residues. The junction had 5 bases not matched to a gene; V was cut back by 8 bases and J by 9 bases. The DNA of the CDR3 is TGTGCCAGTCGGCTAGCGGGAGGGGTTGAGCAGTTCTTC. It codes for CASRLAGGVEQFF. The full variable domain, rest sourced from reference TRBV19 and TRBJ2-1, is DGGITQSPKYLFRKEGQNVTLSCEQNLNHDAMYWYRQDPGQGLRLIYYSQIVNDFQKGDIAEGYSVSREKKESFPLTVTSAQKNPTAFYLCASRLAGGVEQFFGPGTRLTVL.

This clonotype showed up many times. Written as DNA, the CDR3 is TGCAGCGTTGGGGGCCGGGACTTGCGGCCCCTCAGTGAGCAGTTCTTC. Its translation: CSVGGRDLRPLSEQFF. The chain has TRBV29-1 and TRBJ2-1, with a weak D call TRBD2 (6 bases). Trimming removed 4 bases at V and 9 bases at J, with 25 bases between. Germline CDR1 SQVTM, CDR2 ANQGSEA. The CDR3 contains 16 residues.

In its sample, this clonotype was seen a few times. The chain links TRBV29-1 to TRBJ1-2; tentative D call: TRBD1 (6 bases). The CDR3 spans 14 residues. Trimming took 6 bases from V and 2 from J, leaving 16 bases between them. Germline V gene sequence: CDR1 SQVTM, CDR2 ANQGSEA. Here the CDR3 reads CSVYTADRNYGYTF. The CDR3 DNA follows: TGCAGCGTGTACACCGCGGACAGAAACTATGGCTACACCTTC.

The chain recombines TRBV28 with TRBJ2-2, with D uncertain. V lost 6 bases and J 0 bases, leaving 5 bases between the germline ends. This CDR3 comprises 13 residues. Germline loops: CDR1 MDHEN, CDR2 SYDVKM. The CDR3 here is CASRWANTGELFF. CDR3 bases: TGTGCCAGCAGATGGGCGAACACCGGGGAGCTGTTTTTT.

This clonotype was counted at least ten times. The chain has TRBV6-5 and TRBJ2-5; D not resolved. V gave up 2 bases and J gave up 7 bases, with 11 bases separating them. The CDR3 has 13 amino acids. Germline loops: CDR1 MNHEY, CDR2 SVGAGI. The CDR3 nucleotides are TGTGCCAGCAGTTACGGTATCTTGACGACCCAGTACTTC. Encoded protein: CASSYGILTTQYF.

The rearrangement links TRBV3-1 to TRBJ2-7; 7 nucleotides match TRBD1. The CDR3 totals 14 residues. Germline V CDR1 and CDR2: LGHDT, YNNKEL (reference sequence). The trim removed 4 bases at V and 6 bases at J, leaving 9 bases unmatched. As DNA, the CDR3 is TGTGCCAGCAGCCGATACCTACAGGGGTCCGAGCAGTACTTC. Amino acids: CASSRYLQGSEQYF.

J is TRBJ2-5 and V is TRBV11-2; 9 bases map to TRBD2. The CDR3 has 17 amino acids. Germline V CDR1 and CDR2: SGHAT, FQNNGV. V lost 8 bases to trimming and J lost 7 bases; unmatched junction nucleotides: 20. The CDR3 DNA sequence: TGTGCCAGCGGACGACTAGCGGAGGGGGGTAGGAGGGCGACCCAGTACTTC. Translating it yields CASGRLAEGGRRATQYF.